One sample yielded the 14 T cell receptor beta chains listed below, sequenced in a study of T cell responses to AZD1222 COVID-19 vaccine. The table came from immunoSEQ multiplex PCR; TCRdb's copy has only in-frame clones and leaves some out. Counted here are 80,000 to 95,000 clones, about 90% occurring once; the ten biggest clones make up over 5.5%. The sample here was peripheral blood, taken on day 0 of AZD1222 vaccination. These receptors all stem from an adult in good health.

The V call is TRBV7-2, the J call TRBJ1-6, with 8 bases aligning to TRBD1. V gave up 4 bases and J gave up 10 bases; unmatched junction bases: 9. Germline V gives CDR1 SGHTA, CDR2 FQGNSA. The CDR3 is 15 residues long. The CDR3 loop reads CASSSLGQGGSPLHF. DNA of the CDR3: TGTGCCAGCAGCTCACTCGGACAGGGTGGCTCACCCCTCCACTTT.

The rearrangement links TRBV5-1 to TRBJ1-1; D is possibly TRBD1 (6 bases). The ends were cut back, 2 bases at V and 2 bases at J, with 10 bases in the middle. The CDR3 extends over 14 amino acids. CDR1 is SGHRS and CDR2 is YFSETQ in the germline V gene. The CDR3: CASSLTGTNTEAFF. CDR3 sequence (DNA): TGCGCCAGCAGCTTAACAGGGACCAACACTGAAGCTTTCTTT.

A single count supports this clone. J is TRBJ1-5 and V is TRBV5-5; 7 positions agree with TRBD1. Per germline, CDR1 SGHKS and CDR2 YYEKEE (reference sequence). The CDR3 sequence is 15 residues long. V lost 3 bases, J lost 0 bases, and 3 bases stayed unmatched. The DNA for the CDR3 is TGTGCCAGCAGCTGGGGGACAGCTAGCAATCAGCCCCAGCATTTT. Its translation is CASSWGTASNQPQHF.

The DNA of the CDR3 is TGTGCCTGGAACAGGGAGTATAATCAGCCCCAGCATTTT. It yields the protein CAWNREYNQPQHF. V usage is TRBV30 and J usage is TRBJ1-5, with TRBD1 as a possible D gene (6 bases). The CDR3 loop spans 13 amino acids. The V end was cut by 4 bases, the J end by 4 bases, with 11 bases between. The germline gives CDR1 GTSNPN, CDR2 SVGIG (reference sequence).

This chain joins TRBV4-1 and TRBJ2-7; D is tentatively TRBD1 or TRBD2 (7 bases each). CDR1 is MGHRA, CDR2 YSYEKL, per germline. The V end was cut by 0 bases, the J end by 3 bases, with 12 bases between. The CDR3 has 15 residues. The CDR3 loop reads CASSQDAGGGYEQYF. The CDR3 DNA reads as TGCGCCAGCAGCCAAGATGCAGGGGGGGGCTACGAGCAGTACTTC.

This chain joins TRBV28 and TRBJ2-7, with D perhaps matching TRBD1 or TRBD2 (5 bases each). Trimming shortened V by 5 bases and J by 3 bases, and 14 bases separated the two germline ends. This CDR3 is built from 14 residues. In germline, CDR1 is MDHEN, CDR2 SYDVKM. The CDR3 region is CASSTPGANYEQYF. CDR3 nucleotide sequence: TGTGCCAGCAGTACCCCCGGGGCGAACTACGAGCAGTACTTC.

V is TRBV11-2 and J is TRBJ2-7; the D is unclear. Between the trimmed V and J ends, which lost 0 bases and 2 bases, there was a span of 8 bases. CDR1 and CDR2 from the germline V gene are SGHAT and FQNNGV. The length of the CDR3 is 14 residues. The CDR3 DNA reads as TGTGCCAGCAGCTTAGATCATGGGGCCTACGAGCAGTACTTC. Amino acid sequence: CASSLDHGAYEQYF.

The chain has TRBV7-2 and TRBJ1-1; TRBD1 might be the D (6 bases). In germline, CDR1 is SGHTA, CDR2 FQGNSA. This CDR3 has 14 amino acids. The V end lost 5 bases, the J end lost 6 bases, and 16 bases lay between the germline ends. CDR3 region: CASSDRGGGAEAFF. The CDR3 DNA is TGTGCCAGCAGCGACCGCGGGGGCGGCGCTGAAGCTTTCTTT.

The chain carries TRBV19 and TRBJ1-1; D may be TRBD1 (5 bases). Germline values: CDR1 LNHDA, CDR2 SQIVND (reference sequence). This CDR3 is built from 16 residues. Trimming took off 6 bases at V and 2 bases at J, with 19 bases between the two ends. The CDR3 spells CASRRDSGRGNTEAFF. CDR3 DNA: TGTGCCAGTAGGAGGGACTCAGGGAGAGGAAACACTGAAGCTTTCTTT. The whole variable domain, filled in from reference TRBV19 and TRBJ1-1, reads DGGITQSPKYLFRKEGQNVTLSCEQNLNHDAMYWYRQDPGQGLRLIYYSQIVNDFQKGDIAEGYSVSREKKESFPLTVTSAQKNPTAFYLCASRRDSGRGNTEAFFGQGTRLTVV.

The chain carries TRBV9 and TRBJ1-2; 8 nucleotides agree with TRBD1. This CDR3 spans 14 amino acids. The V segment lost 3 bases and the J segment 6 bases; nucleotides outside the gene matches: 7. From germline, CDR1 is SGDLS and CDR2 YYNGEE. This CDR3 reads CASSATGVVNGYTF. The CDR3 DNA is TGTGCCAGCAGCGCGACAGGGGTGGTAAATGGCTACACCTTC.

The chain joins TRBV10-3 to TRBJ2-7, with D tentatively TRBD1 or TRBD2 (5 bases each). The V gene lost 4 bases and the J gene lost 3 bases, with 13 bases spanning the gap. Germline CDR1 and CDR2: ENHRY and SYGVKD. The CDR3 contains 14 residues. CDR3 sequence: CAISAMGRNYEQYF. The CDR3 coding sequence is TGTGCCATCAGTGCCATGGGACGGAACTACGAGCAGTACTTC.

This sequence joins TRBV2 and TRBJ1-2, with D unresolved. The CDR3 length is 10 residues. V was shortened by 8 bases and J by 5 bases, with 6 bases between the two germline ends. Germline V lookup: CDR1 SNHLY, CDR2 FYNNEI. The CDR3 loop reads CASSSYGYTF. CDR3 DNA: TGTGCCAGCTCCAGTTATGGCTACACCTTC.

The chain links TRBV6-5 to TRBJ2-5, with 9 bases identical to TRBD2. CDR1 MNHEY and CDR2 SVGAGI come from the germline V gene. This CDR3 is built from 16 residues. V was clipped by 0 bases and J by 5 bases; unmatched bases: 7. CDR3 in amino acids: CASSYSAGTSRETQYF. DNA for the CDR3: TGTGCCAGCAGTTACTCGGCCGGGACTAGCAGGGAGACCCAGTACTTC.

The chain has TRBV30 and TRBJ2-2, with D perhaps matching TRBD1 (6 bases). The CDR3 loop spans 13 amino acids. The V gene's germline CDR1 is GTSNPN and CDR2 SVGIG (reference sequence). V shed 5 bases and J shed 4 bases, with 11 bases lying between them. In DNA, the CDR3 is TGTGCCTGGGTAACAGGGCGCACCGGGGAGCTGTTTTTT. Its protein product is CAWVTGRTGELFF.